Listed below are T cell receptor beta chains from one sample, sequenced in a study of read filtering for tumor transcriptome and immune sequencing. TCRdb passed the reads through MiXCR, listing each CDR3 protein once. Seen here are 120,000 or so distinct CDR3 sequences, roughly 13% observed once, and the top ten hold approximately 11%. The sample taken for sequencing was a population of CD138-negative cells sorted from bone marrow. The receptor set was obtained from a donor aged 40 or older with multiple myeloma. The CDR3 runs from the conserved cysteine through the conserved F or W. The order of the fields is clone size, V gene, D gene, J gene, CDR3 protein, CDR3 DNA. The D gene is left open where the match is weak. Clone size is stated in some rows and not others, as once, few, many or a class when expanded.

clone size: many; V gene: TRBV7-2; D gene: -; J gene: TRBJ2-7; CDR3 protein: CASSFGGIRDEQYF; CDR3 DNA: TGTGCCAGCAGCTTCGGGGGAATTCGAGACGAGCAGTACTTC
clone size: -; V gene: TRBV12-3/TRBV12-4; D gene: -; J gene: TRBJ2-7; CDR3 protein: CASSLGTRSFEQYF; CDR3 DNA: TGTGCCAGCAGTTTAGGGACGCGATCTTTCGAGCAGTACTTC
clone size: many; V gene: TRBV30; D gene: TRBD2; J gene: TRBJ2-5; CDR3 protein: CAWSSGLANQETQYF; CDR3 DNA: TGTGCCTGGAGTAGCGGACTAGCGAACCAAGAGACCCAGTACTTC
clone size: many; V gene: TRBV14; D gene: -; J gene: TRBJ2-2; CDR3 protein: CASSQLVGELFF; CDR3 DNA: TGTGCCAGCAGCCAACTAGTCGGGGAGCTGTTTTTT
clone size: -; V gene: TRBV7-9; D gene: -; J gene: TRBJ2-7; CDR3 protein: CASSPGDNEQYF; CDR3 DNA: TGTGCCAGCAGCCCGGGGGACAACGAGCAGTACTTC
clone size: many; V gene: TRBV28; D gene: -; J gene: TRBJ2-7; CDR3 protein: CASTGSGEGSYEQYF; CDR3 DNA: TGTGCCAGCACCGGGTCCGGCGAGGGCTCCTACGAGCAGTACTTC
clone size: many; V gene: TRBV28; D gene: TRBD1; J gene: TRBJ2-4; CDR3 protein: CASSPGDRADIQYF; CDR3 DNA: TGTGCCAGCAGCCCCGGGGACAGGGCCGACATTCAGTACTTC
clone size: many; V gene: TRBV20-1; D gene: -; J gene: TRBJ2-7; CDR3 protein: CSAQVGGGLLEQYF; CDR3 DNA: TGCAGTGCACAAGTCGGAGGGGGGTTATTGGAGCAGTACTTC
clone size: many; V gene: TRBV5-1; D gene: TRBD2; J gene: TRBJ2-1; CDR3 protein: CASSPRTSGSWGGHNEQFF; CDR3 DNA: TGCGCCAGCAGCCCGCGGACTAGCGGGAGCTGGGGGGGTCACAATGAGCAGTTCTTC
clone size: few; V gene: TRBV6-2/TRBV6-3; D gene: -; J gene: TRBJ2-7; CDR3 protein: CASSPGGTGAYEQYF; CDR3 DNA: TGTGCCAGCAGCCCGGGCGGGACGGGGGCCTACGAGCAGTACTTC
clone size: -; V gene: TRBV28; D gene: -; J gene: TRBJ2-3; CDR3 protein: CASSPNSLIAGTQYF; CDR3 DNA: TGTGCCAGCAGTCCCAACTCACTTATAGCCGGGACGCAGTATTTT
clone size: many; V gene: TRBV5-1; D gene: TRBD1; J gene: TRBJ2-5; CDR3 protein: CASSPSGTGEETQYF; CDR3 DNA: TGCGCCAGCAGCCCCTCCGGGACAGGGGAAGAGACCCAGTACTTC
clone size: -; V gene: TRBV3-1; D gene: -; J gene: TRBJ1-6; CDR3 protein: CASSQDLSPLHF; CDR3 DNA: TGTGCCAGCAGCCAAGATCTATCACCCCTCCACTTT
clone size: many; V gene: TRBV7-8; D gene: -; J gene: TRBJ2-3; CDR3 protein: CASSLNRGADTQYF; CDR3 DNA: TGTGCCAGCAGCTTAAACAGAGGGGCAGATACGCAGTATTTT
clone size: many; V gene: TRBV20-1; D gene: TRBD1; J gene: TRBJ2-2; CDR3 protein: CSARSGQGNTGELFF; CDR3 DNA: TGCAGTGCCAGGAGTGGACAGGGGAACACCGGGGAGCTGTTTTTT
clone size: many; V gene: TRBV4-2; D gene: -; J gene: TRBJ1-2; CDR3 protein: CASSPAGGGGGYTF; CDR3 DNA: TGTGCCAGCAGCCCCGCGGGCGGGGGTGGTGGCTACACCTTC
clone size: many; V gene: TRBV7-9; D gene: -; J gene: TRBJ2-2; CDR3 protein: CASSFWGNTGELFF; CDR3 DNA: TGTGCCAGCAGCTTCTGGGGGAACACCGGGGAGCTGTTTTTT
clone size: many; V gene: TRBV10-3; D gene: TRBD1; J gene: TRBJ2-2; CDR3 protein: CAISEWGTGNTGELFF; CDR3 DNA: TGTGCCATCAGTGAGTGGGGGACAGGGAACACCGGGGAGCTGTTTTTT